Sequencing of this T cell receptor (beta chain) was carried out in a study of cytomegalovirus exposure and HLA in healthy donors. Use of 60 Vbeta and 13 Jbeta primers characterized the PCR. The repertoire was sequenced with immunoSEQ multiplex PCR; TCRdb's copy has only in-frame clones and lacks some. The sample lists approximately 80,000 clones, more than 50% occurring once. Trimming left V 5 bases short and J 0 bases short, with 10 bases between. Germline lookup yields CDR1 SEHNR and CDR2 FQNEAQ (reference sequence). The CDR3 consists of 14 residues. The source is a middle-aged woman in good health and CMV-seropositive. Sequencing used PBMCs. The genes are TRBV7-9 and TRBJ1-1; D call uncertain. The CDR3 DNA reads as TGTGCCAGCAGCATACAGACCATGAACACTGAAGCTTTCTTT. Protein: CASSIQTMNTEAFF.